The subject of this entry is one T cell receptor (beta chain). Its matching antigen is unknown. These data originate in a study of cytomegalovirus exposure and HLA in healthy donors. Study-level findings and limits: Later analysis identified a missense DCLRE1C variant that was linked to TCR beta V- and J-gene trimming. Some V segments, TRBV6-2 and TRBV6-3 among them, were indistinguishable and were therefore excluded. Later findings reportedly placed an Asian-associated ancestry cluster below the roughly 730-donor mean for N-insertions.

PCR involved 60 Vbeta and 13 Jbeta primers. Sequencing used immunoSEQ multiplex PCR; TCRdb keeps in-frame clones, though not all of them. The top ten hold about 5% of the sample, which has about 140,000 clones, 80% seen once. This CDR3 spans 17 amino acids. From germline, CDR1 is SQVTM and CDR2 ANQGSEA. Unmatched junction bases numbered 21, after V lost 6 bases and J lost 5 bases. Sequenced: PBMCs. The sequence came from a male donor in good health and CMV-seronegative. This chain links TRBV29-1 with TRBJ2-5; 7 bases map to TRBD1. For the CDR3, the DNA is TGCAGCGTCCTCAAACAGGGGACGACCCGGAGTAGCGAGACCCAGTACTTC. Protein product: CSVLKQGTTRSSETQYF. Together with reference TRBV29-1 and TRBJ2-5, the CDR3 gives the full variable domain: SAVISQKPSRDICQRGTSLTIQCQVDSQVTMMFWYRQQPGQSLTLIATANQGSEATYESGFVIDKFPISRPNLTFSTLTVSNMSPEDSSIYLCSVLKQGTTRSSETQYFGPGTRLLVL.